This TCR beta chain was identified during a study of blood T cell repertoires in COVID-19. Study-wide context: Specimens from acute and convalescent COVID-19 originated in the United States, Italy and Spain. PBMCs, B-cell-depleted T cells, or T cells were the source of the cDNA or gDNA that made up the material.

Germline CDR1 is SNHLY and CDR2 is FYNNEI. Trimming took 4 bases from V and 0 from J, leaving 6 bases between them. This CDR3 region has 13 residues. This clone was seen only a few times. As processed by the authors: By means of reference gene primer amplification, nucleated cell counts were estimated. The table came from immunoSEQ multiplex PCR; TCRdb's copy has only in-frame clones and leaves some out. For V, J and clone size, that table is used; D and trimming come from the DNA. The data contain 150,000 to 160,000 clones, roughly nine tenths of them singletons. V and J are TRBV2 and TRBJ1-1; D gene ambiguous. This clonotype originated in a woman in her thirties or forties with acute or convalescent COVID-19. The sample taken for sequencing was peripheral blood. For the CDR3, the DNA is TGTGCCAGCAGTGGTTATTTGAACACTGAAGCTTTCTTT. Translated, it gives CASSGYLNTEAFF.